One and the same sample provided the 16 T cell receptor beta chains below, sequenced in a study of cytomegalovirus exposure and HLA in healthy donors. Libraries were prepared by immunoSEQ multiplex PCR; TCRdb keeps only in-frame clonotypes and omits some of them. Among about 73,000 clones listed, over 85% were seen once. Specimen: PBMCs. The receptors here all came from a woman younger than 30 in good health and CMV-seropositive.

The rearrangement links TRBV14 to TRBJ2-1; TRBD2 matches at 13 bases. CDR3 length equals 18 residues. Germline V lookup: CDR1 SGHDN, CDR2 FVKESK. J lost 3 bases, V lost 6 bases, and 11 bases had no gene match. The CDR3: CASSHFMGLAGYYNEQFF. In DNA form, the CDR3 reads TGTGCCAGCAGTCACTTTATGGGACTAGCGGGGTACTACAATGAGCAGTTCTTC.

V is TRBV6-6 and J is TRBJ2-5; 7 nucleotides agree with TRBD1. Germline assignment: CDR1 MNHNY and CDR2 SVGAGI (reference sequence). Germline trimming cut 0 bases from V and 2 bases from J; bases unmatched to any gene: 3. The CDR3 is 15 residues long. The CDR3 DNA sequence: TGTGCCAGCAGTTACTCGACAGGGTGGCAAGAGACCCAGTACTTC. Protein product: CASSYSTGWQETQYF.

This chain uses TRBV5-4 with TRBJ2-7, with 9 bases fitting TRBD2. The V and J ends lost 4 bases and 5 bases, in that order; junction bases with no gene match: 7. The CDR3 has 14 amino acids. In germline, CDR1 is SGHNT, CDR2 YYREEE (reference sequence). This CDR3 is CASSTGTSFNEQYF. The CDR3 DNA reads TGTGCCAGCAGCACCGGGACTAGCTTCAACGAGCAGTACTTC.

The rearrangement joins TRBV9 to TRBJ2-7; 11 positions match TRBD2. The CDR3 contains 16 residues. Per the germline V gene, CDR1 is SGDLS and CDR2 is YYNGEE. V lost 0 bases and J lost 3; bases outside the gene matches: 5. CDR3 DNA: TGTGCCAGCAGCGTAGGTCCTAGCGGGGGGATCTACGAGCAGTACTTC. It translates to CASSVGPSGGIYEQYF.

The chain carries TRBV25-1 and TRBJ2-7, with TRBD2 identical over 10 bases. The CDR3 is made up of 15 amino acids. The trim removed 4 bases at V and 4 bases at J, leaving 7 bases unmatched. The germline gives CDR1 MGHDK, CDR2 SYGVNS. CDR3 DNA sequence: TGTGCCAGCAGTGCCCTAGCGGGAGTAGTTTACGAGCAGTACTTC. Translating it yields CASSALAGVVYEQYF.

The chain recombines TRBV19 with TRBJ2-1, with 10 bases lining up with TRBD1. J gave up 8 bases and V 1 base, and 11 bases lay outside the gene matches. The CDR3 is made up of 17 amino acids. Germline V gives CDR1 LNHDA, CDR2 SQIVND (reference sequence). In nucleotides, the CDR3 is TGTGCCAGTAGTATAGTATTCGGGACAGGGGACCCCCATGAGCAGTTCTTC. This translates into CASSIVFGTGDPHEQFF.

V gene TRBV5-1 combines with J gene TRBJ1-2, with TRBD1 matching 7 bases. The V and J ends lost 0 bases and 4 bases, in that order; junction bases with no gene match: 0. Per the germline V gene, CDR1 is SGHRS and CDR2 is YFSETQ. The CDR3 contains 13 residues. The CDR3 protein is CASSLEGAYGYTF. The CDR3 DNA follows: TGCGCCAGCAGCTTGGAGGGGGCCTATGGCTACACCTTC.

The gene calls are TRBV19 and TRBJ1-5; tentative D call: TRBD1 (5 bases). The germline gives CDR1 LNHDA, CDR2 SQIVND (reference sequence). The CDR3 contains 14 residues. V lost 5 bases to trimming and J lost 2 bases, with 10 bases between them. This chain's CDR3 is CASSSTGGNQPQHF. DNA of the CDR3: TGTGCCAGTAGTTCCACAGGCGGCAATCAGCCCCAGCATTTT.

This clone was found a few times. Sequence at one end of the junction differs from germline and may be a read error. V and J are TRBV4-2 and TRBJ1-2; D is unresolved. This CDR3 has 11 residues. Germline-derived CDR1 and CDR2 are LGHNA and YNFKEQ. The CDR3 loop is CASSQGVTPAF. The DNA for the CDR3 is TGTGCCAGCAGCCAAGGTGTTACGCCGGCCTTC.

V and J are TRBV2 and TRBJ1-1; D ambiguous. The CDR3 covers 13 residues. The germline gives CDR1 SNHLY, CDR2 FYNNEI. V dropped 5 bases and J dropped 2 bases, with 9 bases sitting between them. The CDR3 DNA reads TGTGCCAGCAGTACCAAGCTAAACACTGAAGCTTTCTTT. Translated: CASSTKLNTEAFF.

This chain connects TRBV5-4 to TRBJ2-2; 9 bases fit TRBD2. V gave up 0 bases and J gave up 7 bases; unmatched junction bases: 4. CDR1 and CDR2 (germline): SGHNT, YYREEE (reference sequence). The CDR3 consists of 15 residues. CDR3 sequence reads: CASSLVGSGGGELFF. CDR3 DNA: TGTGCCAGCAGCTTGGTCGGTAGCGGGGGCGGGGAGCTGTTTTTT.

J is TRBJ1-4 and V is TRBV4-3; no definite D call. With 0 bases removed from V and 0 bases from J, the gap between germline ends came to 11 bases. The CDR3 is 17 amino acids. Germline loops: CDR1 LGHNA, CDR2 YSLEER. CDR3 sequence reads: CASSQDLDPATNEKLFF. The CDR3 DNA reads TGCGCCAGCAGCCAAGACCTAGACCCAGCAACTAATGAAAAACTGTTTTTT.

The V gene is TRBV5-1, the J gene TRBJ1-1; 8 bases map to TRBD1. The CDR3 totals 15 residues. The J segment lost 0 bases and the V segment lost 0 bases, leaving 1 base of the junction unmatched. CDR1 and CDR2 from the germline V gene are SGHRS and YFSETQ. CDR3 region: CASSLAGGMNTEAFF. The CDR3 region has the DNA TGCGCCAGCAGCTTGGCAGGGGGCATGAACACTGAAGCTTTCTTT.

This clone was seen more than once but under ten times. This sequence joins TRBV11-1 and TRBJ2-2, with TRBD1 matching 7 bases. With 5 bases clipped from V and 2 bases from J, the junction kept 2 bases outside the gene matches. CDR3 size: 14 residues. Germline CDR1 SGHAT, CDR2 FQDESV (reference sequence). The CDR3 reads CASSRDRNTGELFF. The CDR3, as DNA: TGTGCCAGCAGCAGGGACAGAAACACCGGGGAGCTGTTTTTT.

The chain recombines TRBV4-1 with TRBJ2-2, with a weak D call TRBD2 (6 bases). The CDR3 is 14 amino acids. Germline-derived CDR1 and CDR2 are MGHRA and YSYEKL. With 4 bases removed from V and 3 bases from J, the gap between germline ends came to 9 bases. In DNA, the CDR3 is TGCGCCAGCAGCCTGCGCGGGGACACCGGGGAGCTGTTTTTT. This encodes CASSLRGDTGELFF.

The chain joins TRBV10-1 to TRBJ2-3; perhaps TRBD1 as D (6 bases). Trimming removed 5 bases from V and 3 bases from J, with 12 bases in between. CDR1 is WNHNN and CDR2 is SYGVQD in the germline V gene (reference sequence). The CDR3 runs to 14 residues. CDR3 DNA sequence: TGCGCCAGCAGTTCACAGACAGGAACAGATACGCAGTATTTT. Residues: CASSSQTGTDTQYF.